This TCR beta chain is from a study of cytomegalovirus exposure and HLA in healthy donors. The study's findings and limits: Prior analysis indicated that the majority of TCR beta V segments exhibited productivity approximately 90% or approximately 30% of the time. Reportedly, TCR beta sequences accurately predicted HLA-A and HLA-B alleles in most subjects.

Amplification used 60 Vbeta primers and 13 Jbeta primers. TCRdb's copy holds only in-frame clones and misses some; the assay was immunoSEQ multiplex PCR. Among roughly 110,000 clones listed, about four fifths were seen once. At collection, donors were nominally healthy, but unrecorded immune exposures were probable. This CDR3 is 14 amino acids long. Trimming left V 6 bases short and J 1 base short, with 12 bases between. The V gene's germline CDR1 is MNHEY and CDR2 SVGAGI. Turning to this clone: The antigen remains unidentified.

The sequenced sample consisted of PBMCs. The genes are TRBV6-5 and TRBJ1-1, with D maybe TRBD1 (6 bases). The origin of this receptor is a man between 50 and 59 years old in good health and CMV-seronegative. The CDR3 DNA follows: TGTGCCAGCAGCCGAGACAGGACGAACACTGAAGCTTTCTTT. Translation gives CASSRDRTNTEAFF.